Each of the 11 T cell receptor beta chains below was sequenced from the same sample in a study of blood T cell repertoires in COVID-19. Profiling relied on immunoSEQ multiplex PCR, and the TCRdb table lists in-frame clones only, not all of them. The top ten clones hold about 5.4% of a sample with about 250,000 clones, about 83% of them seen once. The sequencing sample was made of peripheral blood. All receptors derive from a woman of 80 years or more with COVID-19, enrolled during active disease.

V gene TRBV18 combines with J gene TRBJ2-1; D call uncertain. V dropped 2 bases and J dropped 4 bases, with 6 bases sitting between them. The CDR3 is 13 residues long. The germline V gene encodes CDR1 KGHSH and CDR2 LQKENI. For the CDR3, the DNA is TGTGCCAGCTCACCAGACATGTACAATGAGCAGTTCTTC. Its protein is CASSPDMYNEQFF.

This clone was found a few times. The V gene is TRBV5-5, the J gene TRBJ2-3; TRBD1 agrees at 7 bases. V lost 6 bases and J lost 6; bases outside the gene matches: 13. The CDR3 is 15 residues long. Germline CDR1 and CDR2: SGHKS and YYEKEE (reference sequence). This CDR3 is CASTSPTTGVDTQYF. The CDR3 DNA sequence: TGTGCCAGCACCTCTCCGACCACAGGGGTTGATACGCAGTATTTT. The entire variable domain, with the rest obtained from reference TRBV5-5 and TRBJ2-3, is as follows: DAGVTQSPTHLIKTRGQQVTLRCSPISGHKSVSWYQQVLGQGPQFIFQYYEKEERGRGNFPDRFSARQFPNYSSELNVNALLLGDSALYLCASTSPTTGVDTQYFGPGTRLTVL.

The sample holds a few counts of this clone. The rearrangement joins TRBV27 to TRBJ2-7; 7 bases line up with TRBD1. V lost 5 bases, J lost 7 bases, and 11 bases stayed unmatched. Germline V gene lookup returns CDR1 MNHEY and CDR2 SMNVEV (reference sequence). This CDR3 is 14 amino acids long. The CDR3 nucleotides are TGTGCCAGCAGTCTAGCAGGGGGTCGGCGTGAGCAGTACTTC. This encodes CASSLAGGRREQYF.

The chain carries TRBV5-1 and TRBJ1-4; D is unresolved. V was clipped by 1 base and J by 5 bases, with 6 bases between them. Germline loops: CDR1 SGHRS, CDR2 YFSETQ. This CDR3 contains 13 residues. CDR3 loop: CASSLRINEKLFF. The CDR3 DNA is TGCGCCAGCAGCTTGCGTATCAATGAAAAACTGTTTTTT.

The gene calls are TRBV3-1 (or the pseudogene TRBV3-2) and TRBJ1-1; D unclear. Trimming cost V 2 bases and J 11 bases, with 15 bases left between them. This CDR3 is 13 amino acids long. CDR1 is LGHDT and CDR2 is YNNKEL in the germline V gene (reference sequence). Written as DNA, the CDR3 is TGTGCCAGCAGCCAACCCCACGGAGTGAATGCTTTCTTT. Protein sequence: CASSQPHGVNAFF.

The rearrangement links TRBV5-1 to TRBJ2-3; 10 nucleotides match TRBD2. Germline V gene sequence: CDR1 SGHRS, CDR2 YFSETQ. V dropped 4 bases and J dropped 6; count of bases not matched to a gene: 8. The CDR3 spans 15 residues. The CDR3 bases are TGCGCCAGCAGCCTAAGCGGGGGGGCGTTTGATACGCAGTATTTT. Translation gives CASSLSGGAFDTQYF.

The chain has TRBV30 and TRBJ1-2, with 8 bases aligning to TRBD1. Germline V lookup: CDR1 GTSNPN, CDR2 SVGIG (reference sequence). V dropped 3 bases and J dropped 4; count of bases not matched to a gene: 7. This CDR3 spans 14 amino acids. The CDR3 bases are TGTGCCTGGAGCTATTCGGGACAGGTCTATGGCTACACCTTC. Its protein product is CAWSYSGQVYGYTF.

V is TRBV7-2 and J is TRBJ1-4, with 8 nucleotides matching TRBD1. Looked up from germline, CDR1 is SGHTA and CDR2 is FQGNSA. CDR3 length: 14 residues. With 5 bases clipped from V and 4 bases from J, the junction kept 3 bases outside the gene matches. CDR3 sequence: CASSRTGNNEKLFF. CDR3 coding DNA: TGTGCCAGCAGCCGGACAGGGAATAATGAAAAACTGTTTTTT. Complete variable domain (other parts from reference TRBV7-2 and TRBJ1-4): GAGVSQSPSNKVTEKGKDVELRCDPISGHTALYWYRQSLGQGLEFLIYFQGNSAPDKSGLPSDRFSAERTGGSVSTLTIQRTQQEDSAVYLCASSRTGNNEKLFFGSGTQLSVL.

The V gene is TRBV19, the J gene TRBJ2-3; TRBD2 matches 7 bases. CDR3 length: 16 amino acids. The V segment lost 3 bases and the J segment 2 bases; nucleotides outside the gene matches: 8. Germline V gene sequence: CDR1 LNHDA, CDR2 SQIVND (reference sequence). The CDR3 protein is CASSIQRRGFTDTQYF. The DNA for the CDR3 is TGTGCCAGTAGTATTCAGAGGCGGGGGTTCACAGATACGCAGTATTTT. The full variable domain, its missing parts supplied by reference TRBV19 and TRBJ2-3, is DGGITQSPKYLFRKEGQNVTLSCEQNLNHDAMYWYRQDPGQGLRLIYYSQIVNDFQKGDIAEGYSVSREKKESFPLTVTSAQKNPTAFYLCASSIQRRGFTDTQYFGPGTRLTVL.

This clone was found once. V is TRBV5-1 and J is TRBJ2-5; 9 positions match TRBD2. V shed 0 bases, J shed 3 bases, and the junction held 3 bases outside the gene matches. CDR3 length: 15 residues. CDR1 is SGHRS, CDR2 YFSETQ, per germline. The CDR3 DNA follows: TGCGCCAGCAGCTTGGAGGCTAGCGGGGAAGAGACCCAGTACTTC. It is translated as CASSLEASGEETQYF. The full variable domain, with the rest looked up from reference TRBV5-1 and TRBJ2-5, is KAGVTQTPRYLIKTRGQQVTLSCSPISGHRSVSWYQQTPGQGLQFLFEYFSETQRNKGNFPGRFSGRQFSNSRSEMNVSTLELGDSALYLCASSLEASGEETQYFGPGTRLLVL.

This chain connects TRBV3-1 (or the pseudogene TRBV3-2) to TRBJ2-3, with 10 bases identical to TRBD2. CDR1 and CDR2 from the germline V gene are LGHDT and YNNKEL (reference sequence). This CDR3 spans 15 amino acids. Trimming removed 5 bases from V and 2 bases from J; junction bases left unmatched: 4. CDR3 sequence: CASSYGLAVTDTQYF. CDR3 coding DNA: TGTGCCAGCAGCTACGGACTAGCGGTCACAGATACGCAGTATTTT.